The 5 T cell receptor beta chains presented below share a single source sample, sequenced in a study of control samples from healthy donors and cancer patients. This table comes from immunoSEQ multiplex PCR, and its TCRdb copy is limited to in-frame clones, with some not included. The table records nearly 40,000 clones, 80% to 95% of them present only once. The specimen sequenced was blood. These receptors originate from a woman between 45 and 60 years old in good health.

V gene TRBV11-2 combines with J gene TRBJ1-3; D remains unclear. Germline V gene data show CDR1 as SGHAT and CDR2 as FQNNGV. Trimming cost V 2 bases and J 0 bases, with 8 bases left between them. CDR3 length: 15 residues. In nucleotides, the CDR3 is TGTGCCAGCAGCTTATCGGCAAGCTCTGGAAACACCATATATTTT. Translated, it gives CASSLSASSGNTIYF.

The chain couples TRBV7-9 to TRBJ2-3; D is perhaps TRBD2 (6 bases). The CDR3 length is 15 residues. The V gene lost 4 bases and the J gene lost 0 bases, with 11 bases spanning the gap. Germline V gene sequence: CDR1 SEHNR, CDR2 FQNEAQ (reference sequence). As DNA, the CDR3 is TGTGCCAGCAGCTCCCGGGGGAGTAGCACAGATACGCAGTATTTT. Its protein product is CASSSRGSSTDTQYF.

This clone has just a few counts. The CDR3 DNA sequence: TGTGCCAGCAAGCTAGCGGGGGGGCCTAGGGCCGGGGAGCTGTTTTTT. Translated, it gives CASKLAGGPRAGELFF. The chain combines TRBV7-6 with TRBJ2-2; 12 bases are shared with TRBD2. Trimming removed 7 bases from V and 6 bases from J; junction bases left unmatched: 9. The CDR3 spans 16 residues. Germline CDR1 reads SGHVS; CDR2 reads FNYEAQ.

This clone occurred once. V is TRBV10-3 and J is TRBJ2-3; 9 nucleotides match TRBD2. CDR3 length: 15 amino acids. V lost 2 bases to trimming and J lost 4 bases; unmatched junction nucleotides: 4. Looked up from germline, CDR1 is ENHRY and CDR2 is SYGVKD. In DNA form, the CDR3 reads TGTGCCATCAGTGAGAACGCGGGGGGGCCAGATACGCAGTATTTT. It codes for CAISENAGGPDTQYF.

The genes are TRBV5-4 and TRBJ1-1; 11 nucleotides align to TRBD1. The germline gives CDR1 SGHNT, CDR2 YYREEE (reference sequence). The V segment lost 0 bases and the J segment 5 bases; nucleotides outside the gene matches: 6. There are 16 residues in the CDR3. The CDR3 loop is CASSLGTGGRRTEAFF. CDR3 nucleotide sequence: TGTGCCAGCAGCTTGGGGACAGGGGGCAGGAGGACTGAAGCTTTCTTT.